This TCR beta chain came from a study of human T cells and chemical hapten exposure. Study-wide points: Relative to controls, expanded TCRs formed significantly more large CDR3 similarity clusters. Healthy people's immune response may differ from that of the donors, who had alopecia.

Sample time point: pre-sensitization, week 0. Specified treatment: therapeutic diphenylcyclopropenone sensitization with weekly scalp DPC. The CDR3 is made up of 16 amino acids. CDR1 SGHRS and CDR2 YFSETQ come from the germline V gene. Concerning this clonotype itself: The antigen remains unidentified. A junction boundary mismatches the germline segment, possibly from a read error.

Separate cDNA molecules received unique molecular identifiers, which the library attached to them. Authors' processing steps: Sample TCR totals centred on a median of around 93,000, ranging roughly 23,224 to 690,600. TCRdb reprocessed the RACE reads via MiXCR and lists one record per CDR3 protein. TCRdb's processing, not the authors', yielded these V and J calls. The repertoire holds roughly 38,000 distinct CDR3 sequences, with 9.5% to 15% as singletons. The TCR originated in a young woman with alopecia areata. Some clones in this sample may be carry-over from other donors' samples. The specimen was whole blood, collected in connection with sensitization to the hapten diphenylcyclopropenone (DPC). V usage is TRBV5-1 and J usage is TRBJ1-2; TRBD1 is a possible D gene (5 bases). The CDR3 protein is CANSLGAGYSSYGYTF. CDR3 DNA: TGCGCCAACAGCTTGGGCGCAGGGTACTCATCCTATGGCTACACCTTC.